Listed here are 10 T cell receptor beta chains from one sample, sequenced in a study of blood T cells in healthy people across ages. A second PCR of about 7 to 12 cycles used a sample-barcoded 5' primer and a J-beta primer mix. From the 5' RACE reads, TCRdb called clonotypes with MiXCR, one entry per CDR3 protein. The data hold about 1.8 million distinct CDR3 sequences, with around 50% observed a single time. Sequenced material: blood. These receptors were collected from a woman aged 40 to 49 in good health.

The rearrangement joins TRBV7-9 to TRBJ2-5, with D unresolved. Per the germline V gene, CDR1 is SEHNR and CDR2 is FQNEAQ (reference sequence). The CDR3 totals 14 residues. The V end was cut by 2 bases, the J end by 4 bases, with 11 bases between. The CDR3, as DNA: TGTGCCAGCAGCTTACCAGTGACGGTAGAGACCCAGTACTTC. The encoded protein is CASSLPVTVETQYF.

The chain carries TRBV5-5 and TRBJ1-1; TRBD1 agrees at 9 bases. J gave up 5 bases and V 3 bases, and 8 bases lay outside the gene matches. The CDR3 spans 15 residues. Germline CDR1 is SGHKS and CDR2 is YYEKEE (reference sequence). CDR3 residues: CASSYQGTGRTEAFF. DNA for the CDR3: TGTGCCAGCAGCTATCAGGGGACAGGGAGGACTGAAGCTTTCTTT.

This clonotype has just a few counts. The chain uses TRBV25-1 and TRBJ1-2, with 12 bases aligning to TRBD1. V was pared by 4 bases and J by 4 bases, with 7 bases of the junction left unmatched. There are 16 residues in the CDR3. The germline gives CDR1 MGHDK, CDR2 SYGVNS. For the CDR3, the DNA is TGTGCCAGCAGTGCAGGGACAGGGGGCTGGGGCTATGGCTACACCTTC. It codes for CASSAGTGGWGYGYTF.

The table lists this clonotype with a few counts. The chain carries TRBV6-5 and TRBJ1-1; D is possibly TRBD1 (5 bases). V was pared by 6 bases and J by 1 base, with 12 bases between. This CDR3 has 14 residues. CDR1 MNHEY and CDR2 SVGAGI come from the germline V gene. For the CDR3, the DNA is TGTGCCAGCAGATCGGGACGCGCGAACACTGAAGCTTTCTTT. Translation: CASRSGRANTEAFF.

This clonotype has just a few counts. The chain has TRBV24-1 and TRBJ2-5; D is undetermined. Looked up from germline, CDR1 is KGHDR and CDR2 is SFDVKD. Trimming took 0 bases from V and 5 from J, leaving 3 bases between them. The CDR3 is made up of 12 amino acids. DNA for the CDR3: TGTGCCACCAGTGATTTGCTGGAGACCCAGTACTTC. Translated: CATSDLLETQYF.

The chain links TRBV18 to TRBJ2-7; 9 positions agree with TRBD1. The CDR3 covers 14 residues. The ends lost 4 bases at V and 3 bases at J; junction bases unmatched: 4. Germline V lookup: CDR1 KGHSH, CDR2 LQKENI. CDR3 amino acids: CASSRGTGIYEQYF. CDR3 in DNA: TGTGCCAGCTCACGCGGGACAGGGATCTACGAGCAGTACTTC.

Details on this clonotype: Germline and junction disagree at one end, which may indicate a read error. The chain recombines TRBV12-3 or TRBV12-4 with TRBJ2-4; D is possibly TRBD2 (7 bases). The CDR3 spans 11 residues. CDR3 in amino acids: CAGSFEGGQYF. CDR3 in DNA: TGTGCCGGCAGTTTTGAGGGGGGGCAGTACTTC.

This clonotype was counted only a few times. V usage is TRBV28 and J usage is TRBJ1-2; 7 positions agree with TRBD1. The CDR3 extends over 15 amino acids. With 6 bases clipped from V and 5 bases from J, the junction kept 12 bases outside the gene matches. The germline gives CDR1 MDHEN, CDR2 SYDVKM. CDR3 in DNA: TGTGCCAGCAGGCGGTTTCAGCCAGGGGGTTATGGCTACACCTTC. This gives the protein CASRRFQPGGYGYTF.

The sample holds a few counts of this clonotype. This chain connects TRBV10-3 to TRBJ1-2; 9 bases are shared with TRBD1. The CDR3 is made up of 13 amino acids. The V gene's germline CDR1 is ENHRY and CDR2 SYGVKD. V dropped 5 bases and J dropped 6; count of bases not matched to a gene: 4. Here the CDR3 DNA reads TGTGCCATCAGTAGGACAGGGGTTGATGGCTACACCTTC. Residues: CAISRTGVDGYTF.

In its sample, this clonotype was seen a few times. The V call is TRBV11-2, the J call TRBJ2-5; D not resolved. The DNA matches TRBJ2-7 better at its end, which makes the J call doubtful. CDR3 length: 12 residues. CDR1 and CDR2 from the germline V gene are SGHAT and FQNNGV. This CDR3 is CASSLAQFEQYF. The DNA for the CDR3 is TGTGCCAGCAGCTTAGCGCAGTTCGAGCAGTACTTC.